This TCR beta chain was recovered during a study of T cells in Graves' hyperthyroidism and ophthalmopathy. About the research overall: Peripheral blood was collected at initial diagnosis, before any treatment. Study-level findings and limits: Model predictions of ophthalmopathy came a median roughly 6.4 months before onset. In simple terms, a model built on 13 V-J features told ophthalmopathy apart from stable hyperthyroidism.

The source material, RNA transcripts, was used to amplify TCR beta CDR3 regions. HTBI primers drove first-round RT-PCR of the TCR CDR3. TCRdb recomputed calls from the multiplex PCR reads with MiXCR, one row per CDR3 protein. The sample comprises hundreds of thousands of distinct CDR3 sequences, around 20% of which are singletons, and roughly a third rests with the top ten. Many counts were recorded for this clonotype. Antigen: not known. V lost 3 bases and J 3 bases, leaving 13 bases between the germline ends. CDR3 length: 14 residues. Germline CDR1 and CDR2: SGDLS and YYNGEE. The TCR was taken from a man aged 25 to 40 with Graves' ophthalmopathy. Sequenced input: blood. The chain links TRBV9 to TRBJ2-7; weak D call: TRBD1 (6 bases). The CDR3 spells CASSEDSSRYEQYF. The CDR3 nucleotides read TGTGCCAGCAGCGAGGACAGTTCCCGCTACGAGCAGTACTTC.